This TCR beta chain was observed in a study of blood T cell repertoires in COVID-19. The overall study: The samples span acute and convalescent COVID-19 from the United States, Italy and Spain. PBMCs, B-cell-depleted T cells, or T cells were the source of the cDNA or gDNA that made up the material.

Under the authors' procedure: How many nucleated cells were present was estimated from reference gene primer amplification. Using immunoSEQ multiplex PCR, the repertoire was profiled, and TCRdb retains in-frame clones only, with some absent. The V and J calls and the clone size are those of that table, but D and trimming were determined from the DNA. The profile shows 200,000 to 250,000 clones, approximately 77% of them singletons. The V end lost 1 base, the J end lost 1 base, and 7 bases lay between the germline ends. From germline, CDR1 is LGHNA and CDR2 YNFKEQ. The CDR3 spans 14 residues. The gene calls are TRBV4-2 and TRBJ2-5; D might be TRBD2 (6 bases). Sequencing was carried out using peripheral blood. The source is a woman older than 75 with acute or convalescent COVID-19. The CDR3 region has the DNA TGTGCCAGCAGCCAAGGCGGGACCCAAGAGACCCAGTACTTC. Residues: CASSQGGTQETQYF.